Below, 22 T cell receptor beta chains from the same sample are listed, as sequenced in a study of radiotherapy plus CTLA-4 blockade in lung cancer. The repertoire was sequenced with immunoSEQ multiplex PCR; TCRdb's copy has only in-frame clones and lacks some. Among approximately 70,000 clones listed, roughly 76% were seen once. The specimen comprised peripheral blood, sampled from a patient treated with radiotherapy plus ipilimumab. The source is a human donor with non-small cell lung cancer whose response to radiotherapy plus ipilimumab could not be evaluated. Some clones in this sample may be carry-over from other donors' samples.

This chain links TRBV25-1 with TRBJ1-2, with 7 bases identical to TRBD1. Germline CDR1 MGHDK, CDR2 SYGVNS. The CDR3 is made up of 16 amino acids. V was clipped by 3 bases and J by 4 bases; unmatched bases: 11. CDR3 coding DNA: TGTGCCAGCAGTGACCCTGTGGCAGGGGGTATCTATGGCTACACCTTC. This encodes CASSDPVAGGIYGYTF.

The chain combines TRBV25-1 with TRBJ1-1, with D maybe TRBD1 (6 bases). CDR1 and CDR2 from the germline V gene are MGHDK and SYGVNS. V lost 8 bases and J lost 5, with 18 bases in between. The CDR3 loop spans 14 amino acids. CDR3 residues: CASSNPGARTEAFF. The CDR3 nucleotides read TGTGCCAGCTCGAACCCAGGGGCGCGGACTGAAGCTTTCTTT.

The chain combines TRBV5-4 with TRBJ1-6, with 7 positions matching TRBD1. The CDR3 is 15 residues long. V lost 4 bases and J lost 7; bases outside the gene matches: 8. Looked up from germline, CDR1 is SGHNT and CDR2 is YYREEE (reference sequence). The CDR3 region is CASSLQTGRNSPLHF. Here the CDR3 DNA reads TGTGCCAGCAGCCTACAGACAGGGAGGAATTCACCCCTCCACTTT.

The chain links TRBV19 to TRBJ2-5; TRBD1 is a possible D gene (5 bases). The CDR3 runs to 12 residues. Germline V gene lookup returns CDR1 LNHDA and CDR2 SQIVND (reference sequence). Trimming took 3 bases from V and 5 from J, leaving 7 bases between them. The CDR3 reads CASSIRAETQYF. In nucleotides, the CDR3 is TGTGCCAGTAGTATCAGGGCGGAGACCCAGTACTTC.

The J gene is TRBJ2-5, the V gene TRBV18; 13 bases align to TRBD2. The V and J ends lost 0 bases and 7 bases, in that order; junction bases with no gene match: 5. The germline CDR1 and CDR2 sequences are KGHSH and LQKENI. This CDR3 region has 16 residues. CDR3 amino acids: CASSPPGTSGEGTQYF. The CDR3 nucleotides read TGTGCCAGCTCACCACCCGGGACTAGCGGGGAAGGGACCCAGTACTTC.

The rearrangement links TRBV6-1 to TRBJ1-5; 9 bases are shared with TRBD1. J was trimmed by 2 bases and V by 4 bases; bases with no gene match: 6. The V gene's germline CDR1 is MNHNS and CDR2 SASEGT. The CDR3 loop spans 16 amino acids. The DNA of the CDR3 is TGTGCCAGCAGTGTAACAGGGGGCTGGGGCAATCAGCCCCAGCATTTT. Amino acid sequence: CASSVTGGWGNQPQHF.

The J gene is TRBJ1-5, the V gene TRBV2; the D gene is possibly TRBD1 (6 bases). The germline V gene encodes CDR1 SNHLY and CDR2 FYNNEI. This CDR3 contains 16 residues. V lost 6 bases to trimming and J lost 1 base, with 16 bases between them. CDR3 protein: CASSYLRGESNQPQHF. DNA of the CDR3: TGTGCCAGCAGCTATCTCAGGGGAGAGAGCAATCAGCCCCAGCATTTT. Complete variable domain (other parts from reference TRBV2 and TRBJ1-5): EPEVTQTPSHQVTQMGQEVILRCVPISNHLYFYWYRQILGQKVEFLVSFYNNEISEKSEIFDDQFSVERPDGSNFTLKIRSTKLEDSAMYFCASSYLRGESNQPQHFGDGTRLSIL.

This chain joins TRBV28 and TRBJ2-2, with D perhaps matching TRBD1 (6 bases). The CDR3 length is 15 residues. V was trimmed by 9 bases and J by 4 bases, leaving 18 bases between them. Germline V gives CDR1 MDHEN, CDR2 SYDVKM. CDR3 sequence: CASSRVQGITGELFF. Here the CDR3 DNA reads TGTGCCAGTTCTAGAGTCCAGGGGATCACCGGGGAGCTGTTTTTT.

This clone was detected only a few times. The gene calls are TRBV6-5 and TRBJ1-2; unclear D gene. The V end lost 5 bases, the J end lost 8 bases, and 15 bases lay between the germline ends. CDR1 and CDR2 (germline): MNHEY, SVGAGI. The CDR3 loop spans 13 amino acids. CDR3 coding DNA: TGTGCCAGCAGTACCGAGGGCAGGCGGGGCTACACCTTC. Its protein product is CASSTEGRRGYTF.

The genes are TRBV15 and TRBJ1-2, with D uncertain. The CDR3 is made up of 13 amino acids. V was shortened by 0 bases and J by 4 bases, with 6 bases between the two germline ends. The V gene's germline CDR1 is LNHNV and CDR2 YYDKDF (reference sequence). CDR3 sequence reads: CATSREQTYGYTF. DNA for the CDR3: TGTGCCACCAGCAGAGAACAGACCTATGGCTACACCTTC.

The chain links TRBV18 to TRBJ1-2; 10 bases are shared with TRBD1. CDR1 KGHSH and CDR2 LQKENI come from the germline V gene. The CDR3 runs to 15 residues. V shed 5 bases and J 4 bases; nucleotides not matched to a gene: 7. The CDR3 DNA is TGTGCCAGCTCAACGCCGACAGGGGGCGGCTATGGCTACACCTTC. It yields the protein CASSTPTGGGYGYTF.

The chain joins TRBV30 to TRBJ1-5; 7 bases are shared with TRBD1. This CDR3 is 14 amino acids long. Germline V CDR1 and CDR2: GTSNPN, SVGIG (reference sequence). V trimming: 2 bases; J trimming: 4 bases; junction bases outside the gene matches: 5. CDR3 in amino acids: CAWSPPGQNQPQHF. CDR3 nucleotide sequence: TGTGCCTGGAGTCCTCCGGGACAGAATCAGCCCCAGCATTTT.

This sequence joins TRBV27 and TRBJ1-2, with D perhaps matching TRBD1 (6 bases). V lost 6 bases and J lost 4, with 12 bases in between. Germline CDR1 is MNHEY and CDR2 is SMNVEV (reference sequence). CDR3 length equals 13 residues. The CDR3 reads CASRPGAGYGYTF. CDR3 DNA: TGTGCCAGCAGGCCAGGGGCCGGCTATGGCTACACCTTC.

The chain joins TRBV27 to TRBJ2-7; 9 bases align to TRBD2. CDR3 length: 16 residues. Germline CDR1 reads MNHEY; CDR2 reads SMNVEV (reference sequence). V dropped 5 bases and J dropped 7; count of bases not matched to a gene: 15. The CDR3 nucleotides are TGTGCCAGCAGTCCCCTTCGGGGGCGGGGGGGTGGGGAGCAGTACTTC. Translation gives CASSPLRGRGGGEQYF.

J is TRBJ1-2 and V is TRBV18; no firm D call. Trimming left V 0 bases short and J 2 bases short, with 13 bases between. This CDR3 is 16 amino acids long. The V gene's germline CDR1 is KGHSH and CDR2 LQKENI. In nucleotides, the CDR3 is TGTGCCAGCTCACCACCGGGAGGGCGCCGAAACTATGGCTACACCTTC. This translates into CASSPPGGRRNYGYTF.

There are a few counts of this clone. The chain is built from TRBV11-3 and TRBJ2-2, with D maybe TRBD2 (7 bases). V gave up 4 bases and J gave up 7 bases, with 13 bases separating them. The germline gives CDR1 SGHNT, CDR2 YENEEA. The CDR3 length is 14 residues. CDR3 in DNA: TGTGCCAGCAGCTCGCACAGGGAGGGCGGGGAGCTGTTTTTT. Its protein product is CASSSHREGGELFF.

The CDR3 DNA sequence: TGTGCCAGTAGTATTATGACCGTGGGAGGTGAGCAGTTCTTC. Translating it yields CASSIMTVGGEQFF. The chain carries TRBV19 and TRBJ2-1, with D perhaps TRBD2 (6 bases). Trimming removed 3 bases from V and 9 bases from J, with 15 bases in between. The germline CDR1 and CDR2 sequences are LNHDA and SQIVND (reference sequence). The length of the CDR3 is 14 residues.

V is TRBV29-1 and J is TRBJ1-2; D ambiguous. The V and J ends lost 3 bases and 4 bases respectively, with 6 bases between them. Germline values: CDR1 SQVTM, CDR2 ANQGSEA. This CDR3 comprises 11 residues. This CDR3 is CSVDPSYGYTF. The DNA for the CDR3 is TGCAGCGTTGATCCCAGCTATGGCTACACCTTC.

The chain carries TRBV2 and TRBJ1-2, with 10 positions matching TRBD1. V was pared by 6 bases and J by 2 bases, with 3 bases of the junction left unmatched. Germline CDR1 SNHLY, CDR2 FYNNEI. The CDR3 is 14 amino acids. This CDR3 reads CASRSGQGNYGYTF. The CDR3 coding sequence is TGTGCCAGCAGATCGGGACAGGGGAACTATGGCTACACCTTC.

Comment on this clone: An end of the junction does not agree with germline; a read error may underlie this. The chain recombines TRBV7-7 with TRBJ1-3, with D unclear. Germline values: CDR1 SSHAT, CDR2 FNYEAQ (reference sequence). The CDR3 is 13 amino acids. CDR3 sequence reads: CASSLGTGNTIYF. The CDR3 nucleotides read TGTGCTAGCAGCTTAGGTACAGGAAACACCATATATTTT.

On this clone: One end of the junction fails to match germline, which may point to a read error. V is TRBV7-7 and J is TRBJ2-2; D may be TRBD2 (5 bases). Germline-derived CDR1 and CDR2 are SSHAT and FNYEAQ (reference sequence). This CDR3 comprises 15 residues. The CDR3 bases are TGTGCTAGCAGCTTTAGAGGGAAAAGCACCGGGGAGCTGTTTTTT. Translation gives CASSFRGKSTGELFF.

In DNA form, the CDR3 reads TGTGCCAGCAGCTTATACACGAATGAGCAGTTCTTC. This gives the protein CASSLYTNEQFF. The genes are TRBV7-2 and TRBJ2-1, with D unclear. Per the germline V gene, CDR1 is SGHTA and CDR2 is FQGNSA. The germline V and J ends were trimmed by 2 bases and 7 bases, with 6 bases remaining between them. The CDR3 covers 12 residues.